This is a list of T cell receptor beta chains from one sample in a study of neurological immune-mediated disorders. TCRdb passed the 5' RACE reads through MiXCR, listing each CDR3 protein once. The sample lists about 25,000 distinct CDR3 sequences, around 3.4% seen once, with 7% in the top ten. Material for sequencing was PBMCs. The receptors here all came from a woman aged 25 to 39 with multiple sclerosis. Both conserved end residues are part of each CDR3. The order of the fields is J gene, V gene, D gene, CDR3 length, clone size, CDR3 DNA, CDR3 protein. D genes are given only for firm matches. For some rows the clone size is stated as once, few or many, or as a class when expanded; others skip it.

>TRBJ1-5|TRBV5-1|NA|16|few
TGCGCCAGCAGCACGGGACAAGCACCAACGAATCAGCCCCAGCATTTT
CASSTGQAPTNQPQHF
>TRBJ2-7|TRBV25-1|NA|12|many
TGTGCCAGCAGTGAAAGAGGCTACGAGCAGTACTTC
CASSERGYEQYF
>TRBJ2-1|TRBV2|NA|12|many
TGTGCCAGCACCCTCGTGGGGGGAGAGCAGTTCTTC
CASTLVGGEQFF
>TRBJ1-4|TRBV7-9|TRBD1|15|many
TGTGCCAGCAGCTTAAGTTCGGGACAGGGGGGAAAACTGTTTTTT
CASSLSSGQGGKLFF
>TRBJ2-6|TRBV7-8|NA|17|many
TGTGCCAGCAGCTTAGTGGGTCAGCGCTCTGGGGCCAACGTCCTGACTTTC
CASSLVGQRSGANVLTF
>TRBJ2-7|TRBV6-6|TRBD1|14|many
TGTGCCAGCACTGGGCCCAGGGGGCTCTACGAGCAGTACTTC
CASTGPRGLYEQYF
>TRBJ2-1|TRBV28|TRBD2|19|medium-sized
TGTGCCAGCAGTTTAGGCGGGACTAGCGGAGTTATTTCGGGGAATGAGCAGTTCTTC
CASSLGGTSGVISGNEQFF
>TRBJ2-7|TRBV5-1|TRBD1|14|few
TGTGCCAGCAGCTGGGGACAGGGAGAGGAAGAGCAGTACTTC
CASSWGQGEEEQYF
>TRBJ2-1|TRBV6-6|TRBD1|16|many
TGTGCCAGCATTCCGAGACCGGGACAGGGGGCGGATGAGCAGTTCTTC
CASIPRPGQGADEQFF
>TRBJ2-7|TRBV12-3/TRBV12-4|TRBD2|13|many
TGTGCCAGCAGCCGAGGACTAGCGCACGAGCAGTACTTC
CASSRGLAHEQYF
>TRBJ2-1|TRBV7-9|TRBD1|16|many
TGTGCCAGCAGCGCCCTATCGGGACAGGGGGCTTGGGAGCAGTTCTTC
CASSALSGQGAWEQFF
>TRBJ2-1|TRBV20-1|TRBD2|15|many
TGCAGTGCTAGAGCCGGGACTATGACCTACAATGAGCAGTTCTTC
CSARAGTMTYNEQFF
>TRBJ2-7|TRBV7-2|NA|12|few
TGTGCCAGCAGCCAGACCCGGTACGAGCAGTACTTC
CASSQTRYEQYF
>TRBJ1-1|TRBV5-1|NA|13|many
TGCGCCAGCAGCCCGACCAGGAACACTGAAGCTTTCTTT
CASSPTRNTEAFF
>TRBJ2-3|TRBV5-1|NA|15|many
TGCGCCAGCACCCCAGGGATGGTGTTGGGAGATACGCAGTATTTT
CASTPGMVLGDTQYF
>TRBJ1-2|TRBV4-2|TRBD1|16|many
TGTGCCAGCAGCCAAGATCCCAGGACAGGCGGGTATGGCTACACCTTC
CASSQDPRTGGYGYTF
>TRBJ1-4|TRBV4-3|NA|16|many
TGCGCCAGCAGCCCTGGATTCGACAGACCTGAAGAAAAACTGTTTTTT
CASSPGFDRPEEKLFF
>TRBJ2-3|TRBV28|TRBD2|15|many
TGTGCCAGCAGTTCCCCAGCGGGAGCGGCAGATACGCAGTATTTT
CASSSPAGAADTQYF
>TRBJ2-7|TRBV5-5|NA|12|many
TGTGCCAGCAGCGAATGGGGTTACGAGCAGTACTTC
CASSEWGYEQYF
>TRBJ2-7|TRBV10-1|NA|13|NA
TGCGCCAGCAGTGAGTCTGGACTTTACGAGCAGTACTTC
CASSESGLYEQYF
>TRBJ2-3|TRBV18|TRBD2|16|many
TGTGCCAGCTCACCATCCCCTAGCGGGGCGACAGATACGCAGTATTTT
CASSPSPSGATDTQYF
>TRBJ2-3|TRBV27|TRBD2|16|many
TGTGCCAGCAGTTCAAGAAGCGGGGGGGTTCCAGATACGCAGTATTTT
CASSSRSGGVPDTQYF
>TRBJ2-3|TRBV20-1|TRBD2|14|many
TGCAGTGCCCCGGGGGGGGCTAGCACAGATACGCAGTATTTT
CSAPGGASTDTQYF
>TRBJ1-1|TRBV7-6|NA|14|many
TGTGCCAGCAGCTTCGGGACCGCTGGCACTGAAGCTTTCTTT
CASSFGTAGTEAFF
>TRBJ2-5|TRBV6-1|TRBD1|13|many
TGTGCCAGCAGTGAAGCGCTTCGGGACAGGCCAACCTTC
CASSEALRDRPTF
>TRBJ2-5|TRBV7-8|NA|16|many
TGTGCCAGCAGCTTATGGCGTCGGGGTGGGCAAGAGACCCAGTACTTC
CASSLWRRGGQETQYF
>TRBJ1-3|TRBV20-1|NA|15|many
TGCAGTGCCGCCAGTCCAAGGGGCTCTGGAAACACCATATATTTT
CSAASPRGSGNTIYF
>TRBJ2-1|TRBV6-1|TRBD2|14|many
TGTGCCATCCTAGCGGGGGGCAATGCGAATGAGCAGTTCTTC
CAILAGGNANEQFF
>TRBJ2-2|TRBV11-2|TRBD2|18|few
TGTGCCAGCAGCTTGCCCCTACGACTAGCGGGGGTGGCCGGGGAGCTGTTTTTT
CASSLPLRLAGVAGELFF
>TRBJ2-1|TRBV12-3/TRBV12-4|NA|13|many
TGTGCCACTCAGACAGGTTTTTACAATGAGCAGTTCTTC
CATQTGFYNEQFF
>TRBJ2-7|TRBV25-1|NA|12|few
TGTGCCAGCAGTCTGGGAGCCTACGAGCAGTACTTC
CASSLGAYEQYF
>TRBJ2-2|TRBV20-1|NA|13|many
TGCAGTGCTAGAGGGACGAACACCGGGGAGCTGTTTTTT
CSARGTNTGELFF
>TRBJ1-3|TRBV7-3|NA|13|many
TGTGCCAGCAGCCCCTACTCTGGAAACACCATATATTTT
CASSPYSGNTIYF
>TRBJ2-5|TRBV18|NA|14|many
TGTGCCAGCTCACCACGGGCGGCCCAAGAGACCCAGTACTTC
CASSPRAAQETQYF
>TRBJ2-3|TRBV5-1|TRBD2|14|many
TGCGCCAGCAGCTTGAGCGGGATCACAGATACGCAGTATTTT
CASSLSGITDTQYF
>TRBJ2-1|TRBV12-3/TRBV12-4|TRBD2|14|NA
TGTGCCAGCAGTTTCTTGCTAGCGGTCAATGAGCAGTTCTTC
CASSFLLAVNEQFF
>TRBJ1-5|TRBV20-1|NA|16|medium-sized
TGCAGTGCCGTCGGGAAGGGTGGGTATGCGAATCAGCCCCAGCATTTT
CSAVGKGGYANQPQHF
>TRBJ1-6|TRBV7-9|NA|14|many
TGTGCCAGCAGCGTCCAGGGGCAGAATTCACCCCTCCACTTT
CASSVQGQNSPLHF
>TRBJ1-4|TRBV15|NA|14|many
TGTGCCACCAGCATGGGTGTGACTAATGAAAAACTGTTTTTT
CATSMGVTNEKLFF
>TRBJ2-2|TRBV20-1|NA|13|few
TGCAGTGCCCCGGATCTGGCCACCGGGGAGCTGTTTTTT
CSAPDLATGELFF
>TRBJ2-7|TRBV6-2/TRBV6-3|TRBD2|14|many
TGTGCCAGCGGCTGGGCTAGCGGGAGGTACGAGCAGTACTTC
CASGWASGRYEQYF
>TRBJ2-7|TRBV20-1|NA|12|many
TGCAGTGCTAGACGCCAGGGAGGCGAGCAGTACTTC
CSARRQGGEQYF
>TRBJ2-1|TRBV20-1|NA|13|NA
TGCAGTGCTAGATTTTGGGCCTACAATGAGCAGTTCTTC
CSARFWAYNEQFF
>TRBJ2-2|TRBV20-1|NA|13|many
TGCAGTGCTAGAGGGACAGCGGCCGGGGAGCTGTTTTTT
CSARGTAAGELFF
>TRBJ2-3|TRBV5-1|TRBD2|18|many
TGCGCCAGCGCATCCGGGACTAGCGGGACCGTGCGCACAGATACGCAGTATTTT
CASASGTSGTVRTDTQYF
>TRBJ2-1|TRBV7-3|NA|15|many
TGTGCCAGCAGCTTGCAGGGGTTCTCCTACAATGAGCAGTTCTTC
CASSLQGFSYNEQFF
>TRBJ2-7|TRBV5-1|NA|12|many
TGCGCCAGCAGCCCGGGCGTTTACGAGCAGTACTTC
CASSPGVYEQYF
>TRBJ1-1|TRBV6-6|TRBD1|16|many
TGTGCCAGCAGTTCCCGGACAGGGGTAATCGGCACTGAAGCTTTCTTT
CASSSRTGVIGTEAFF
>TRBJ1-6|TRBV15|TRBD1|13|medium-sized
TGTGCCACCAGCAGGGACAGGGACGAGGCCCTCCACTTT
CATSRDRDEALHF
>TRBJ2-3|TRBV6-5|NA|15|many
TGTGCCAGCAGCCGCGACAGGTCTGGGACAGATACGCAGTATTTT
CASSRDRSGTDTQYF
>TRBJ2-1|TRBV24-1|NA|12|many
TGTGCCACCAGTGAAATCGGGAGTGAGCAGTTCTTC
CATSEIGSEQFF
>TRBJ2-3|TRBV4-2|TRBD2|15|many
TGTGCCAGCAGCCAGGCGGGGGGGCCTGCAGATACGCAGTATTTT
CASSQAGGPADTQYF
>TRBJ1-5|TRBV20-1|NA|21|many
TGCAGTGCTAGAGATCGTAGTCGTTTGAGGACAGTGGTTTTAAACAATCAGCCCCAGCATTTT
CSARDRSRLRTVVLNNQPQHF
>TRBJ2-2|TRBV5-5|NA|13|many
TGTGCCAGCAGCTTGCGGGGCGCCGGGGAGCTGTTTTTT
CASSLRGAGELFF
>TRBJ2-3|TRBV20-1|NA|15|many
TGCAGTGCTAGAGTTGCCCCTTTGGTTACAGATACGCAGTATTTT
CSARVAPLVTDTQYF
>TRBJ2-2|TRBV7-9|NA|12|many
TGTGCCAGCAGCCGGGACGGCGGGGAGCTGTTTTTT
CASSRDGGELFF
>TRBJ2-2|TRBV28|NA|15|many
TGTGCCAGCAGTTTATGGGGATTGAACACCGGGGAGCTGTTTTTT
CASSLWGLNTGELFF
>TRBJ2-5|TRBV12-3/TRBV12-4|NA|15|many
TGTGCCAGCAGTTTATCGGCGGCGGTAGGGGAGACCCAGTACTTC
CASSLSAAVGETQYF
>TRBJ1-5|TRBV20-1|NA|12|many
TGCAGTGCCAGGGGTAGCAATCAGCCCCAGAATTTT
CSARGSNQPQNF
>TRBJ1-5|TRBV20-1|NA|15|many
TGCAGTGCTAGAGATTTCCTCAATAGCAATCAGCCCCAGCATTTT
CSARDFLNSNQPQHF